This passage covers 8 T cell receptor beta chains from one sample sequenced in a study of blood T cell repertoires in COVID-19. Data came from immunoSEQ multiplex PCR; TCRdb stores just in-frame clones and leaves some out. The sample contains approximately 82,000 clones, approximately 90% of which appear only once. The sequencing input was peripheral blood. Source of these receptors: a man aged 65-85 years with active or convalescent COVID-19.

This clone appeared once. V usage is TRBV5-1 and J usage is TRBJ2-3; TRBD1 agrees at 7 bases. Germline CDR1 SGHRS, CDR2 YFSETQ. The CDR3 is 14 amino acids. The V and J ends lost 6 bases and 6 bases, in that order; junction bases with no gene match: 10. The CDR3 loop reads CASTPRGGADTQYF. CDR3 DNA: TGCGCCAGCACTCCTAGAGGGGGCGCGGATACGCAGTATTTT.

This clone was observed a single time. The chain has TRBV3-1 (or the pseudogene TRBV3-2) and TRBJ1-2; D unresolved. Germline V CDR1 and CDR2: LGHDT, YNNKEL (reference sequence). V was cut by 1 base and J by 6 bases, with 15 bases left in between. The CDR3 is 15 amino acids. CDR3 coding DNA: TGTGCCAGCAGCCAAGCGATTACAGTGACGGATGGCTACACCTTC. As protein: CASSQAITVTDGYTF.

The chain employs TRBV29-1 and TRBJ1-5; 7 nucleotides line up with TRBD1. The length of the CDR3 is 13 residues. The V and J ends lost 4 bases and 5 bases, in that order; junction bases with no gene match: 5. Germline loops: CDR1 SQVTM, CDR2 ANQGSEA. CDR3 residues: CSVGRDRDQPQHF. The CDR3 coding sequence is TGCAGCGTTGGGCGGGACAGAGATCAGCCCCAGCATTTT.

This chain uses TRBV4-1 with TRBJ2-5, with D tentatively TRBD2 (6 bases). V gave up 0 bases and J gave up 7 bases, with 15 bases separating them. The CDR3 length is 15 residues. Looked up from germline, CDR1 is MGHRA and CDR2 is YSYEKL. The CDR3 DNA reads as TGCGCCAGCAGCCAAGAGGGAGGCCGGCTTGGGACCCAGTACTTC. Protein: CASSQEGGRLGTQYF.

The CDR3 here is CASSEALGRGMGNEQFF. CDR3 DNA: TGTGCCAGCAGTGAAGCCCTTGGCAGGGGGATGGGGAATGAGCAGTTCTTC. The genes are TRBV2 and TRBJ2-1; 7 bases agree with TRBD1. CDR1 is SNHLY and CDR2 is FYNNEI in the germline V gene. Trimming removed 0 bases from V and 7 bases from J; junction bases left unmatched: 12. This CDR3 is 17 amino acids long.

This chain uses TRBV5-1 with TRBJ1-3; D is unresolved. The CDR3 runs 14 residues. Germline assignment: CDR1 SGHRS and CDR2 YFSETQ. Trimming removed 4 bases from V and 4 bases from J, with 12 bases in between. CDR3 region: CASSPSAAGNTIYF. CDR3 coding DNA: TGCGCCAGCAGCCCATCGGCGGCGGGAAACACCATATATTTT.

The chain carries TRBV6-1 and TRBJ2-1; tentatively, D is TRBD2 (5 bases). The ends were cut back, 2 bases at V and 9 bases at J, with 11 bases in the middle. The CDR3 is 13 amino acids. The germline V gene encodes CDR1 MNHNS and CDR2 SASEGT. The chain's CDR3 is CASSEMGDTEQFF. In DNA form, the CDR3 reads TGTGCCAGCAGTGAAATGGGAGACACTGAGCAGTTCTTC.

This clone came up once. The chain combines TRBV28 with TRBJ1-2; the match to TRBD1 covers 7 bases. CDR1 is MDHEN and CDR2 is SYDVKM in the germline V gene. The J segment lost 8 bases and the V segment lost 6 bases, leaving 12 bases of the junction unmatched. The CDR3 is 14 residues long. The CDR3 spells CASRSGTVSVGYTF. DNA of the CDR3: TGTGCCAGCAGGTCCGGGACAGTATCTGTCGGCTACACCTTC.